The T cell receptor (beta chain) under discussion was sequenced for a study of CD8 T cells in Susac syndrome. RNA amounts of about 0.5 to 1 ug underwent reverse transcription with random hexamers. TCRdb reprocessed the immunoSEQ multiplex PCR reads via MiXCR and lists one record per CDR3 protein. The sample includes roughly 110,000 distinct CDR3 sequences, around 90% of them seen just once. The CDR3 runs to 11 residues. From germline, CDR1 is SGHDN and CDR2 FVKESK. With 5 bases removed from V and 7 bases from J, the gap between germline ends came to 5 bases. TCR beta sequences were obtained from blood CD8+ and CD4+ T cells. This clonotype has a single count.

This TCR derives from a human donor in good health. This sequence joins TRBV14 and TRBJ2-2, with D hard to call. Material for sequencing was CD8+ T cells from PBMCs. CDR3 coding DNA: TGTGCCAGCAGCTCATACGGGGAGCTGTTTTTT. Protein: CASSSYGELFF.